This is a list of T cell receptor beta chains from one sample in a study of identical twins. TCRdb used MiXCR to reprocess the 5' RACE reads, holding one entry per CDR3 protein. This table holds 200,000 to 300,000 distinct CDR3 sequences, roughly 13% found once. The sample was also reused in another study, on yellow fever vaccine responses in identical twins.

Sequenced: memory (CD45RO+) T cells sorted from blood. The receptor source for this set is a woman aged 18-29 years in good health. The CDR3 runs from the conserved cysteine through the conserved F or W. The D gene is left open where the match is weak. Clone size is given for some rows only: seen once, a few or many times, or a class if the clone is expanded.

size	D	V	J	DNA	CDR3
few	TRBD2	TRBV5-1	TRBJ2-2	TGCGCCAGCAGCTTAACTTTGGGGCTAGCGGGGACCGGGGAGCTGTTTTTT	CASSLTLGLAGTGELFF
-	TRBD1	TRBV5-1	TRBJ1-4	TGCGCCAGCAGCACAACGAGACAGGGGGGAGGGACTAATGAAAAACTGTTTTTT	CASSTTRQGGGTNEKLFF
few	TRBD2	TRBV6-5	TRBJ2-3	TGTGCCAGCAGTTACCGGGGTAGCGGGAGTTTTACAGATACGCAGTATTTT	CASSYRGSGSFTDTQYF
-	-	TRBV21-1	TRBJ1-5	TGTGCCAGCAGCAATCGGGACAGGGTCTTTTCCCCATGCCAGCCCCAGCATTTT	CASSNRDRVFSPCQPQHF
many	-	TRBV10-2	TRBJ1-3	TGCGCCAGCAGTGATTTAGGGAGCGGAAACACCATATATTTT	CASSDLGSGNTIYF
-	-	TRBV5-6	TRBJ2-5	TGTGCCAGCAGCTTAATTCAAGAGACCCAGTACTTC	CASSLIQETQYF
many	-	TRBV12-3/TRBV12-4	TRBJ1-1	TGTGCCAGCACCGTAGTGGGGGTCCCCACTGAAGCTTTCTTT	CASTVVGVPTEAFF
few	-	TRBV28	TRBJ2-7	TGTGCCAGCAGTTTAAGGCAAAGGGAGCAGTACTTC	CASSLRQREQYF
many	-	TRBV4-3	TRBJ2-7	TGCGCCAGCAGCCAAGCCCTGACTAGTTTACGAGGCGAGCAGTACTTC	CASSQALTSLRGEQYF
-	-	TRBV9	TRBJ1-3	TGTGCCAGCAGCACTTCAGTTTCTGGAAACACCATATATTTT	CASSTSVSGNTIYF
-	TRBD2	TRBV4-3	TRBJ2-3	TGCGCCAGCAGCCAGCGGACTAGCGGGGGCTCAGATACGCAGTATTTT	CASSQRTSGGSDTQYF
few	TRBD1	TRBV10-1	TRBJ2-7	TGCGCCAGCAGCGGGACAGGGGTTACCTACGAGCAGTACTTC	CASSGTGVTYEQYF
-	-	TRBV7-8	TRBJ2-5	TGTGCCAGCAGCCGCCAGGCAGGAGGTCTGGGGCAAGAGACCCAGTACTTC	CASSRQAGGLGQETQYF
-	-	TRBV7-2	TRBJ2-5	TGTGCCAGCAGACCGGTGTTGGACAACCAAGAGACCCAGTACTTC	CASRPVLDNQETQYF
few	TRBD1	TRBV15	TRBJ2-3	TGTGCCACCAGCAGGGCCACAGGGGAATATAGCACAGATACGCAGTATTTT	CATSRATGEYSTDTQYF
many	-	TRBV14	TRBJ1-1	TGTGCCAGCAGCCAACTTATGACAGCTCTGAACACTGAAGCTTTCTTT	CASSQLMTALNTEAFF
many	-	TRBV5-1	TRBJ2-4	TGCGCCAGCAGCTTGGAGAGGGAACCGTACATTCAGTACTTC	CASSLEREPYIQYF
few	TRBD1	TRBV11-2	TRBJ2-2	TGTGCCAGCAGCCCCGCGTCGGGGACAGACTACACCGGGGAGCTGTTTTTT	CASSPASGTDYTGELFF
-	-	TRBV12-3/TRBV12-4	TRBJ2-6	TGTGCCAGCACCTGGACAGCATCTGGGGCCAACGTCCTGACTTTC	CASTWTASGANVLTF
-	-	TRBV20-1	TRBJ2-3	TGCAGTGAAGACGGGCCGGGCACAGATACGCAGTATTTT	CSEDGPGTDTQYF
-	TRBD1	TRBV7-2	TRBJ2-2	TGTGCCAGCAGCACCAGACAGGGGGTCACCGGGGAGCTGTTTTTT	CASSTRQGVTGELFF
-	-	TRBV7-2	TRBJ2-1	TGTGCCAGCAGCTCACAGGGTTACTCCTACAATGAGCAGTTCTTC	CASSSQGYSYNEQFF
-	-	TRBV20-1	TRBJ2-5	TGCAGTGCTAGAGATTTCACATCGGACAAACAAGAGACCCAGTACTTC	CSARDFTSDKQETQYF
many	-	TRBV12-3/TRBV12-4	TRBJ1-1	TGTGCCAGCAGTCTGCAGTGGACTGAAGCTTTCTTT	CASSLQWTEAFF
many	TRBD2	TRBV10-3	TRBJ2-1	TGTGCCATCAGTGAGACAGGGACTAGCGGGGGGGCCGATGAGCAGTTCTTC	CAISETGTSGGADEQFF
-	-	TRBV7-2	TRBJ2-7	TGTGCCAGCAGCTTATTAAGGGCGGGGGAGCAGTACTTC	CASSLLRAGEQYF
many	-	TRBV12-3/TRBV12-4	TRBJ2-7	TGTGCCAGCAGTGAGGACACGAGCTCCTACGAGCAGTACTTC	CASSEDTSSYEQYF
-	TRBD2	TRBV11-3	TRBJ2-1	TGTGCCAGCAGCTTAGGGGAGCCGGGACTAGCCCCAAATGAGCAGTTCTTC	CASSLGEPGLAPNEQFF
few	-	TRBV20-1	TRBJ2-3	TGCAGTGCTAGAGATTGGAGGTCCCTTTCAGATACGCAGTATTTT	CSARDWRSLSDTQYF
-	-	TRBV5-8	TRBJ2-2	TGTGCCAGCAGTTTCTGGGGAGCCGTCACCGGGGAGCTGTTTTTT	CASSFWGAVTGELFF
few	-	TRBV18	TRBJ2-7	TGTGCCAGCTCACCGGTCCAGGAGACAGGGGAGGGCGAGCAGTACTTC	CASSPVQETGEGEQYF
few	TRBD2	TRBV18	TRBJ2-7	TGTGCCAGCTCACCCACCGGGACTAGCGGGGTCTACGAGCAGTACTTC	CASSPTGTSGVYEQYF
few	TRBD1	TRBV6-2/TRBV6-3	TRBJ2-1	TGTGCCAGCAGTCCCACAGGGGCGGTCGAGCAGTTCTTC	CASSPTGAVEQFF
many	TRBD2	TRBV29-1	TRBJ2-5	TGCAGCGTTGGGGCTAGCGGAGAGACCCAGTACTTC	CSVGASGETQYF
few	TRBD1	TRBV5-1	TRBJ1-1	TGCGCCAGCAGCCGACAGGGGGTGGACACTGAAGCTTTCTTT	CASSRQGVDTEAFF
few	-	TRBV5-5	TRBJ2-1	TGTGCCAGCAGCTTGGCCCCGGAGGACGTTGGTGAGCAGTTCTTC	CASSLAPEDVGEQFF
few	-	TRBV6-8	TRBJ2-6	TGTGCCAGCAGTTACCCTAACAACTCTGGGGCCAACGTCCTGACTTTC	CASSYPNNSGANVLTF